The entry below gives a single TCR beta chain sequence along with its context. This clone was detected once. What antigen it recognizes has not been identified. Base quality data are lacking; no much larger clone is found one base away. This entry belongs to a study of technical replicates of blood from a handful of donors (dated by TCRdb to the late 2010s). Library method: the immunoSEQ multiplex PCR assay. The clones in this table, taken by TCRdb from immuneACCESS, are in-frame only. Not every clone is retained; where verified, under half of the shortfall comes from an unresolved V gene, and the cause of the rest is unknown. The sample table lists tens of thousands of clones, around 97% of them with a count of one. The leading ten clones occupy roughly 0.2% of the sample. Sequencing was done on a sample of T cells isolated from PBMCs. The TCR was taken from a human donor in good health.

The CDR3 protein: CASSATGGLGYEQYF. The nucleotide sequence reads TGTGCCAGCAGTGCGACAGGGGGGTTAGGCTACGAGCAGTACTTC. The receptor chain draws on TRBV6-1 and TRBJ2-7; 9 central bases correspond to TRBD1. The germline V end is reduced by 4 bases and the J end by 3 bases; junction bases left unmatched: 7. The CDR1 and CDR2 encoded by the germline V gene are MNHNS and SASEGT. Including the terminal cysteine and phenylalanine, the CDR3 comprises 15 residues. CDR3 DNA is the only sequence kept; it has 45 bases, read in frame from the first base.